This T cell receptor (beta chain) was retrieved from a study of post-analysis software for immune sequencing data. Study findings and constraints: A handful of TRBV segments appeared more often in patients than in controls, and TRBV5-6, TRBV5-1 and TRBV20-1 were among these.

Details on this clonotype: Its antigen is currently unknown.

V lost 6 bases, J lost 0 bases, and 9 bases stayed unmatched. CDR1 and CDR2 from the germline V gene are MNHEY and SMNVEV (reference sequence). The CDR3 has 16 residues. Incorporated into the TCR beta cDNA libraries were unique molecular identifiers, which served to reduce PCR and sequencing biases. About 500,000 cDNA molecules came from around 1 to 10 million T cells. From the PCR reads, TCRdb called clonotypes with MiXCR, one entry per CDR3 protein. The sample has about 770,000 distinct CDR3 sequences, more than 45% seen once. This clonotype originated in a girl aged 5-17 years with multiple sclerosis. The V gene is TRBV27, the J gene TRBJ2-7; TRBD1 aligns across 9 bases. Sequences were obtained from blood. CDR3 nucleotide sequence: TGTGCCAGCAGAACTAGGAGGGGACAGGGCTCCTACGAGCAGTACTTC. As protein: CASRTRRGQGSYEQYF.